This T cell receptor beta chain was retrieved from a study of T cell responses to AZD1222 COVID-19 vaccine. Study-level findings and limits: CD4 TCRs covered the whole spike, strongest at regions 160-218 and 743-854.

V lost 6 bases, J lost 1 base, and 13 bases stayed unmatched. There are 18 residues in the CDR3. CDR1 is SNHLY, CDR2 FYNNEI, per germline. Libraries were prepared by immunoSEQ multiplex PCR; TCRdb keeps only in-frame clonotypes and omits some of them. The repertoire has 250,000 or so clones, approximately 95% of them found once; the top ten carry around 0.5%. Note on this clone: Its antigen remains unknown.

Sample: peripheral blood, taken on day 0 of AZD1222 vaccination. The receptor's source is an adult in good health. The chain combines TRBV2 with TRBJ2-5; 11 nucleotides align to TRBD2. The CDR3 spells CASRSLAGGRIGQETQYF. The DNA for the CDR3 is TGTGCCAGCAGATCCCTAGCGGGGGGACGTATAGGCCAAGAGACCCAGTACTTC.